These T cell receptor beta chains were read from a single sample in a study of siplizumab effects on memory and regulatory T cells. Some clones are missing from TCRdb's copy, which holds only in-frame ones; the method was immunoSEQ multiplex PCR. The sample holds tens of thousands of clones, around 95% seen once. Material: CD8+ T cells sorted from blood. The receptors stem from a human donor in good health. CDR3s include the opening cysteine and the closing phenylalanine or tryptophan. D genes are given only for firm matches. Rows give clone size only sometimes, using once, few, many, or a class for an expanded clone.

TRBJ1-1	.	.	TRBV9	CASSMGQGPPMNTEAFF	TGTGCCAGCAGCATGGGCCAGGGGCCGCCCATGAACACTGAAGCTTTCTTT
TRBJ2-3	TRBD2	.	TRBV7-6	CASSKKQGLAWADTQYF	TGTGCCAGCAGCAAGAAGCAGGGACTAGCGTGGGCAGATACGCAGTATTTT
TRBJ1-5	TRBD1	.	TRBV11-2	CASSLGRGSNQPQHF	TGTGCCAGCAGCTTAGGCAGGGGGAGCAATCAGCCCCAGCATTTT
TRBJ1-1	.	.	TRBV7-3	CASSLTSEETTEAFF	TGTGCCAGCAGCTTAACAAGTGAGGAGACCACTGAAGCTTTCTTT
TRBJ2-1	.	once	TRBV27	CASNRDVSSYNEQFF	TGTGCCAGCAACCGGGACGTATCCTCCTACAATGAGCAGTTCTTC
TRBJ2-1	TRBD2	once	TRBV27	CASSLSPAGDYNEQFF	TGTGCCAGCAGTTTATCCCCGGCGGGAGATTACAATGAGCAGTTCTTC
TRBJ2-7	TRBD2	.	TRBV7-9	CASSIGTTPEQYF	TGTGCCAGCAGCATCGGGACTACGCCCGAGCAGTACTTC
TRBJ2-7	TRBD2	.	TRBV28	CASSLSAGGVYEQYF	TGTGCCAGCAGTTTATCGGCGGGAGGAGTTTACGAGCAGTACTTC
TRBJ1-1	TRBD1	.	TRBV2	CASSDVVVRGMITFF	TGTGCCAGCAGTGACGTTGTGGTCAGGGGGATGATCACTTTCTTT
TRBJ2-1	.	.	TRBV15	CATSPDSGNEQFF	TGTGCCACCAGCCCTGATAGCGGCAATGAGCAGTTCTTC
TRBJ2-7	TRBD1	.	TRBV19	CASSIDLWDRGDYEQYF	TGTGCCAGTAGTATAGATCTCTGGGACAGGGGGGACTACGAGCAGTACTTC
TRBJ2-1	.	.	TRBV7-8	CASSSGQPYNEQFF	TGTGCCAGCAGCTCCGGACAGCCTTACAATGAGCAGTTCTTC
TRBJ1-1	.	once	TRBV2	CASSDETGGTNTEAFF	TGTGCCAGCAGTGACGAGACAGGCGGAACTAACACTGAAGCTTTCTTT
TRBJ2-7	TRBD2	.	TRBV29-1	CSVAGLAGESTDYEQYF	TGCAGCGTTGCCGGACTAGCGGGAGAGAGCACCGACTACGAGCAGTACTTC
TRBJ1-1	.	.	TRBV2	CASSEGTENTEAFF	TGTGCCAGCAGTGAAGGGACAGAAAACACTGAAGCTTTCTTT
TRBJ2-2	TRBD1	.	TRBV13	CASSPTGESNTGELFF	TGTGCCAGCAGCCCCACAGGGGAAAGTAACACCGGGGAGCTGTTTTTT
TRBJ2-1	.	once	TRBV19	CASSIWGGNEQFF	TGTGCCAGTAGTATCTGGGGTGGCAATGAGCAGTTCTTC
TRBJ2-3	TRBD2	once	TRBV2	CAIGSHPLTGTSGTDTQYF	TGTGCCATCGGGTCCCATCCCTTAACCGGGACTAGCGGCACAGATACGCAGTATTTT
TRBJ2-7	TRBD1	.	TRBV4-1	CASSPRTGGAYEQYF	TGCGCCAGCAGCCCCCGGACAGGGGGCGCGTACGAGCAGTACTTC
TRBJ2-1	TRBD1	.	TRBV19	CASTPSDRGGEQFF	TGTGCCAGTACCCCCTCGGACAGGGGAGGTGAGCAGTTCTTC
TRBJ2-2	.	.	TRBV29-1	CSVVLGTGELFF	TGCAGCGTTGTTCTGGGCACCGGGGAGCTGTTTTTT
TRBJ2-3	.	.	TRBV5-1	CASSLGFSSTDTQYF	TGCGCCAGCAGCTTGGGGTTTTCTAGCACAGATACGCAGTATTTT
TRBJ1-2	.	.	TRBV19	CASNPTGNVVDGYTF	TGTGCCAGTAACCCTACAGGGAATGTCGTGGACGGCTACACCTTC
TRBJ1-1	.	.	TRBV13	CASSLTVNTEAFF	TGTGCCAGCAGCTTGACAGTGAACACTGAAGCTTTCTTT
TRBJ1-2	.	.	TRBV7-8	CARPGIAGYTF	TGTGCCAGACCGGGTATAGCTGGCTACACCTTC
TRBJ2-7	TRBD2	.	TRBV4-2	CASSQVYSGGSSYEQYF	TGTGCCAGCAGCCAAGTTTACAGCGGGGGGAGCTCCTACGAGCAGTACTTC
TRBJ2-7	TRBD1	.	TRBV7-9	CASSLEGTGQYEQYF	TGTGCCAGCAGCTTAGAGGGGACAGGGCAGTACGAGCAGTACTTC
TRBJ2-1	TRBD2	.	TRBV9	CASSVSGSDEQFF	TGTGCCAGCAGCGTTAGCGGGAGTGACGAGCAGTTCTTC
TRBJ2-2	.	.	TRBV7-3	CASSSNTGELFF	TGTGCCAGCAGCTCGAACACCGGGGAGCTGTTTTTT
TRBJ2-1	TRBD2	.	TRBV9	CASSVEGGGSQVYEQFF	TGTGCCAGCAGCGTAGAAGGTGGCGGGAGTCAAGTATACGAGCAGTTCTTC
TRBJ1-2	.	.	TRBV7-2	CASSLGRGNPDGYTF	TGTGCCAGCAGCTTAGGGCGGGGGAACCCGGATGGCTACACCTTC
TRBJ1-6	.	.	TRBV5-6	CASSPPKNNSPLHF	TGTGCCAGCAGCCCCCCGAAAAATAATTCACCCCTCCACTTT
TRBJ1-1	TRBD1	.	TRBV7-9	CASSSYEDRVHTEAFF	TGTGCCAGCAGCTCCTACGAAGACAGGGTGCACACTGAAGCTTTCTTT
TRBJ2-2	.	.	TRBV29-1	CSVENPLANTGELFF	TGCAGCGTTGAGAATCCACTTGCGAACACCGGGGAGCTGTTTTTT
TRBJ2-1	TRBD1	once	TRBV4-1	CASSQSGTGGSDEQFF	TGCGCCAGCAGCCAATCCGGGACAGGGGGCTCCGATGAGCAGTTCTTC
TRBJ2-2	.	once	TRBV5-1	CASSPNKNTGELFF	TGCGCCAGCAGCCCGAACAAGAACACCGGGGAGCTGTTTTTT
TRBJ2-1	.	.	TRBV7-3	CASSLSPTSLSEQFF	TGTGCCAGCAGCTTAAGCCCGACATCCCTAAGCGAGCAGTTCTTC
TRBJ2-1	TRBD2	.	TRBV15	CATSGLAGVFHNEQFF	TGTGCCACCAGCGGATTAGCGGGAGTGTTCCACAATGAGCAGTTCTTC
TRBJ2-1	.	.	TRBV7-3	CASSLEISGMNEQFF	TGTGCCAGCAGCCTGGAAATTTCTGGAATGAATGAGCAGTTCTTC
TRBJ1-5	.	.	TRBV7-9	CASSLGGERQPQHF	TGTGCCAGCAGCTTGGGGGGGGAAAGACAGCCCCAGCATTTT
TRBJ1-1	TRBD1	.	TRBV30	CAWKIDRDSEAFF	TGTGCCTGGAAAATAGACAGGGACAGTGAAGCTTTCTTT
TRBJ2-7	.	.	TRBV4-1	CASSQDGVQQYF	TGCGCCAGCAGCCAAGATGGCGTACAGCAGTACTTC
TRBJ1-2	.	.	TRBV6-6	CASSLGPLNYGYTF	TGTGCCAGCAGCCTCGGACCCCTTAACTATGGCTACACCTTC
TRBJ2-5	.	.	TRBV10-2	CASSPGGKETQYF	TGCGCCAGCAGCCCGGGCGGCAAAGAGACCCAGTACTTC
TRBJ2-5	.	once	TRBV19	CASSIGPLEETQYF	TGTGCCAGTAGTATTGGCCCATTGGAAGAGACCCAGTACTTC
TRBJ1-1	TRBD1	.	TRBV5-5	CASTLWDRVDSGTEAFF	TGTGCCAGCACCTTGTGGGACAGGGTTGATTCGGGCACTGAAGCTTTCTTT
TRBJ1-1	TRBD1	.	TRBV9	CASSVDRGLVGAFF	TGTGCCAGCAGCGTAGATAGGGGGCTAGTCGGAGCTTTCTTT
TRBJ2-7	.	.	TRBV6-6	CASSYNLGGEQYF	TGTGCCAGCAGTTACAACCTAGGAGGCGAGCAGTACTTC
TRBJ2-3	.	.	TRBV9	CASSPSRGTGTDTQYF	TGTGCCAGCAGCCCATCTCGGGGGACAGGCACAGATACGCAGTATTTT
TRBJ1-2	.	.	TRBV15	CATSRDRADARRYGYTF	TGTGCCACCAGCAGAGATAGGGCTGATGCCCGTCGCTATGGCTACACCTTC
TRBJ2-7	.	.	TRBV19	CASNPTGGSDEQYF	TGTGCCAGTAACCCGACAGGAGGATCCGACGAGCAGTACTTC
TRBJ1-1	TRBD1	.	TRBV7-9	CASSLDRGTEAFF	TGTGCCAGCAGCTTAGACAGGGGGACTGAAGCTTTCTTT
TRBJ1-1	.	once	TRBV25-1	CASNPRQGATEAFF	TGTGCCAGCAACCCCCGGCAGGGCGCCACTGAAGCTTTCTTT
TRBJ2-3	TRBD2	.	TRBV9	CASSVSLAGVTDTQYF	TGTGCCAGCAGCGTCTCTCTAGCGGGAGTGACAGATACGCAGTATTTT
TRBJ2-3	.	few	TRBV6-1	CASSDGRETDTQYF	TGTGCCAGCAGTGATGGCAGGGAAACAGATACGCAGTATTTT
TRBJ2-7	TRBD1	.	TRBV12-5	CASGPGTDHSYEQYF	TGTGCTAGTGGTCCCGGGACAGATCATTCCTACGAGCAGTACTTC
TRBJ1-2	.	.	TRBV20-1	CSAKSTGLYTF	TGCAGTGCCAAGAGCACAGGGTTATACACCTTC
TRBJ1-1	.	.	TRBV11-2	CASSLVLGAMNTEAFF	TGTGCCAGCAGCTTAGTGTTGGGGGCCATGAACACTGAAGCTTTCTTT
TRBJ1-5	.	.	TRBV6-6	CATRQYSNQPQHF	TGTGCCACCCGACAGTATAGCAATCAGCCCCAGCATTTT